Detailed here is one TCR beta chain. This clone came up once. What antigen it recognizes has not been identified. No clone much larger than this one lies a single base away; base qualities are absent. The CDR3 runs 15 residues from the cysteine to the phenylalanine. The retained sequence is limited to the CDR3, 45 bases, with the frame set at the first base. V was cut back by 6 bases and J by 5 bases, leaving a gap of 18 bases between them. The germline V gene specifies MNHNS as CDR1 and SASEGT as CDR2. The library was prepared using the immunoSEQ multiplex PCR assay. A mixture of 60 forward primers for TCR Vbeta segments and 13 reverse primers for TCR Jbeta segments was used in the multiplex PCR. The CDR3 region of rearranged TCR beta genes was amplified from genomic DNA by a multiplex PCR assay. On the Illumina HiSeq System, the amplified TCR beta libraries were sequenced as 87-base-pair reads. Under the source paper's analysis protocol: A later analysis tallied around 82 million unique TCR beta chains across the 650 to 750 repertoires, and approximately 12 million of those chains were shared by two or more donors. Raw reads were error-corrected and collapsed into unique sequences by a nearest-neighbor algorithm in which closely related sequences were merged to remove PCR and sequencing errors. V, D and J gene segments were assigned by aligning CDR3 sequences to IMGT reference sequences. Each retained sequence needed at least a six-nucleotide match to both a V gene segment and a J gene segment. Rearrangements were classified as productive when the CDR3 lacked stop codons and remained in frame with V and J, and all other rearrangements were classified as non-productive. CDR3 was defined by IMGT convention, running from the second conserved V-encoded cysteine to the conserved J-encoded phenylalanine. In an earlier analysis of around 540 of the donors, sequences lacking an unambiguous match to a single V gene segment were excluded. In an earlier analysis of a few hundred of the donors, V segments were called functional above 56.7% productive rearrangements and were called segregating when the between-donor standard deviation exceeded 5%. A statistical classification framework was developed to diagnose cytomegalovirus status using the catalog of TCR beta chain sequences. In a later analysis, TCR nucleotide sequences were compared against IMGT/GENE-DB human TR gene sequences so that V and J genes could be assigned. The TCRdist pipeline was used in a later analysis to assign CDR3 sequences and most-parsimonious VDJ recombination scenarios. In a later analysis, each TCR beta chain was defined by its CDR3 amino acid sequence together with its V-gene family, and reads without a unique V-gene family were excluded. As a way to deal with suspected cross-contamination and a sequencing artifact, a later analysis dropped approximately 570 nucleotide sequences that were highly shared and had low generation probability. In a later analysis, a clonal expansion index for each public chain was calculated from normalized within-repertoire ranks of inferred template counts. In a later analysis, generation probabilities were computed using a VDJ recombination model fitted to out-of-frame rearrangements, and the results were checked against IGoR. In a later analysis, hypergeometric tests were used to score TCR-TCR, TCR-HLA and TCR-CMV co-occurrence, with a repertoire-size bias correction applied to TCR pairs. In a later analysis, false discovery rates were estimated by permuting HLA or CMV assignments 20 times. A later analysis grouped co-occurring TCRs with DBSCAN, adding TCRdist sequence similarity when clustering within HLA-allele-positive subsets. Repertoires with fewer than 30,000 or more than 120,000 public chains were left out of co-occurrence clustering, as were about 5 repertoires with anomalous nucleotide sharing. The table comes from immuneACCESS by way of TCRdb, which keeps in-frame sequences with V and J called. Part of the clones is missing from these tables; in studies checked, under half for an unresolved V gene and the rest for unknown reasons. Clone size and V and J calls were adopted from that table, with D and trimming inferred from the DNA. The sample includes 100,000 or so clones, with over 65% observed a single time. The ten largest clonotypes hold roughly 5% of the sample.

This sample was taken from a study of cytomegalovirus exposure and HLA in healthy donors (dated by TCRdb to between 2016 and 2019). Broadly, across the study: According to an earlier analysis of around 600 of the donors, about 179 million T cells yielded over 100 million unique TCR beta sequences and less than 300 Gb of sequence data. All discovery cohort repertoires had been generated on a single sequencing platform. A later genetic analysis took genome-wide SNP genotypes for about 55% of the roughly 670 donors and used that subset as a discovery cohort. The later analysis used no new phenotypic data to find candidate immune exposures, relying instead on TCR beta sequences and their occurrence across donors. In an earlier analysis of 500 to 650 of the donors, high-throughput TCR beta sequencing was used to judge whether each TCR beta V gene segment behaved as functional or pseudogenic. Using immunosequencing, the study profiled T cell repertoires from roughly 650 subjects and related those repertoires to cytomegalovirus serostatus. Class I and class II HLA loci were covered by the typing at four-digit resolution. Approximately 300 gigabases of sequencing data and tens of millions of unique TCR sequences made up an early release that covered under 750 HLA-typed donors. To predict cytomegalovirus infection status, the study combined high-throughput TCR immunosequencing, statistical association of individual TCRs with disease status, and machine learning. About five DR-DQ haplotypes were handled as single units for association and clustering because linkage in the cohort was strong. Along with the approximately 670-subject first cohort, a separate validation cohort of over a hundred different subjects was used. Donor age, sex, ethnicity and CMV serostatus were collected together with the repertoire data. The study aimed to test whether signatures of past pathogen exposure could be identified by cataloging public T cell receptors. To study patterns of TCR occurrence, a later analysis re-analyzed previously published TCR beta repertoires from 666 donors and added high-resolution HLA genotyping. Of the approximately 400 genotyped donors, 75% to 85% were placed in the genetic ancestry cluster associated with self-reported Caucasian donors. The number of donors typed differed by locus, with roughly 620-640 for A, B, C, DRB1 and DQB1, around 500 for DQA1, 600 to 610 for DPA1, and about 450 for DPB1. On average, around 200,000 unique TCR beta nucleotide sequences were sequenced per donor among fewer than 500 genotyped donors of the cohort, with roughly a sixth of those sequences being non-productive. The study at large found these results: The only immune exposure information available for the cohort was CMV serostatus. Assigning TCR associations to individual alleles was difficult when HLA alleles, especially DR and DQ, strongly co-occurred. Because HLA typing was missing for some donors at each locus, association tests included only the typed subset. A further reported finding was that TCR beta sequences accurately predicted the HLA-A and HLA-B alleles for most subjects in the first cohort. The 87-base-pair reads could not distinguish some IMGT-functional V segments, including TRBV6-2 and TRBV6-3, so those segments were excluded. According to a later analysis, parvovirus B19, influenza, CMV and Epstein-Barr virus appeared linked to several top co-occurrence clusters. In an earlier analysis of some 500 of the donors, most TCR beta V segments appeared in productive rearrangements about 90% or about 30% of the time, broadly matching IMGT annotations. A later analysis found that TCR association rates varied across HLA loci, with DRB1 alleles showing the most associated TCRs and HLA-C alleles the fewest. Sequencing depth was assumed to be roughly uniform across donors in the presence/absence analyses, though that assumption may not hold. In both the original and validation cohorts, the classifier was reported to diagnose cytomegalovirus status with high specificity and sensitivity. In a later analysis, over 15,000 TCR beta sequences were associated with specific HLA alleles at a false discovery rate of 0.05. Three of the identified cytomegalovirus-associated TCR beta chains were confirmed in vitro to be specific for cytomegalovirus antigens. A cluster of highly shared sequence variants was judged likely to be a technical artifact of the sequencing pipeline. Over 15 rarely observed V segments, including chromosome 9 orphons, were excluded from the earlier analysis of a few hundred of the donors because counts were too low. In a later genetic analysis, a missense DCLRE1C variant was associated with V-gene and J-gene trimming of TCR beta chains, and the association was replicated in an independent cohort. The authors suggested that the approach could potentially be generalized to other disease states and immunological phenotypes. The study listed 164 TCR beta chains as associated with cytomegalovirus. In this cohort, only TCR beta chains were sequenced, and detectable features were limited by the absence of alpha or paired-chain data. In a later analysis, most CMV-associated TCR beta chains were found to appear HLA-restricted, with HLA associations seemingly driven largely by CMV exposure. A later analysis found that HLA-associated TCR beta chains were more clonally expanded and had lower generation probabilities than equally common non-associated chains. In a later genetic analysis, fewer N-insertions in productive TCRs were reported among donors in an Asian-associated ancestry cluster than the roughly 640-donor mean. Across donors, most TCR sequences were observed very rarely, whereas some public TCRs were present in many individuals. Correlated functional status among segregating V segments might reflect linkage disequilibrium, but an unknown experimental factor could not be ruled out.

The cohort consisted of hundreds of healthy bone marrow donors. At the time of sampling, every cohort member was nominally healthy, though immune exposures that went unrecorded were likely present. The donor was CMV seropositive and belonged to the group of 250 to 300 seropositive cohort members. Every donor gave a peripheral blood sample, and the peripheral blood mononuclear cells from that sample were used for TCR beta sequencing. The Qiagen DNeasy Blood Extraction Kit was used to extract genomic DNA from the blood cell samples. The TCR sequence derives from a female donor in good health and CMV-seropositive. The chain is assembled from TRBV6-1 and TRBJ2-3; possibly the D gene is TRBD2, per 5 matching bases. Sequenced input: PBMCs. CDR3 reads: CASRPTGIWGDTQYF. The nucleotide sequence reads as follows: TGTGCCAGCAGGCCCACCGGGATCTGGGGAGATACGCAGTATTTT.